This T cell receptor (beta chain) stems from a study of cytomegalovirus exposure and HLA in healthy donors. Primers: 60 Vbeta forward and 13 Jbeta reverse. The repertoire was sequenced with immunoSEQ multiplex PCR; TCRdb's copy has only in-frame clones and lacks some. Of 25,000 to 30,000 clones listed, 50% to 75% were seen once; the top ten hold roughly two fifths. Trimming cost V 2 bases and J 4 bases, with 5 bases left between them. Germline CDR1 and CDR2: SGHVS and FQNEAQ. The CDR3 runs 12 residues. Sequenced sample: PBMCs. The chain combines TRBV7-8 with TRBJ2-5, with TRBD2 as a possible D gene (5 bases). The TCR sequence derives from a male donor in good health and CMV-seropositive. The CDR3, as DNA: TGTGCCAGCAGCTTACGGGGAGAGACCCAGTACTTC. Its protein is CASSLRGETQYF.